This note documents a single TCR beta chain sequence. This sample is part of a study of identical twins. TCRdb reprocessed the 5' RACE reads with MiXCR, giving one entry per CDR3 protein. This sample has under 300,000 distinct CDR3 sequences, with roughly 12% found just once. The germline V gene has CDR1 LGHNA and CDR2 YSLEER. This CDR3 region has 17 residues. With 4 bases clipped from V and 6 bases from J, the junction kept 11 bases outside the gene matches. The same sample was also used in a study of yellow fever vaccine responses in identical twins.

This sequence originates from a woman aged 18-29 years in good health. Sequenced: memory (CD45RO+) T cells sorted from blood. This rearrangement joins TRBV4-3 to TRBJ2-1, with 11 nucleotides matching TRBD2. The CDR3 loop reads CASSPALAGGIGNEQFF. DNA of the CDR3: TGCGCCAGCAGCCCAGCTTTAGCGGGAGGGATAGGCAATGAGCAGTTCTTC.